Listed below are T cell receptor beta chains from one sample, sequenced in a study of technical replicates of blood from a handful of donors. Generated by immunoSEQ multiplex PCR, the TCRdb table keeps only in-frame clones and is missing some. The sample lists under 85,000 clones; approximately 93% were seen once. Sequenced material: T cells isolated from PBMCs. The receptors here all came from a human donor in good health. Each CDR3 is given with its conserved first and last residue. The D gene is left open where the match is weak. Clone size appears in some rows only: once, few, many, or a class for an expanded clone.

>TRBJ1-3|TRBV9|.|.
CASSVTSGNTIYF
TGTGCCAGCAGCGTGACATCCGGAAACACCATATATTTT
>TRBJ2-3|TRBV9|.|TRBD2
CASSAYGGSTDTQYF
TGTGCCAGCAGCGCTTACGGGGGGTCAACAGATACGCAGTATTTT
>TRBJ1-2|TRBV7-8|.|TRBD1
CASSPYLTGNYGYTF
TGTGCCAGCAGCCCTTACCTGACAGGGAACTATGGCTACACCTTC
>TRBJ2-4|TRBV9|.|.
CASSGSGRNIQYF
TGTGCCAGCAGCGGTAGTGGTCGAAACATTCAGTACTTC
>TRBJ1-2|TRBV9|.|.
CASSASPDKVLGYTF
TGTGCCAGCAGCGCATCCCCTGACAAGGTCCTAGGCTACACCTTC
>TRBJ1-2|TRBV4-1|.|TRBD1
CASSQVQGAEGYGYTF
TGCGCCAGCAGCCAAGTACAGGGGGCAGAAGGATATGGCTACACCTTC
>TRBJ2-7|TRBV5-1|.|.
CASSDGTLTYEQYF
TGCGCCAGCAGCGACGGGACTCTAACCTACGAGCAGTACTTC
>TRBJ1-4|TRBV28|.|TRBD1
CASSGQGGEKLFF
TGTGCCAGCAGCGGACAGGGCGGGGAAAAACTGTTTTTT
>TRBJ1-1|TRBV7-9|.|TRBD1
CASSWTGMDTEAFF
TGTGCCAGCAGCTGGACAGGGATGGACACTGAAGCTTTCTTT
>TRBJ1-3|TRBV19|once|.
CASRPLDRSASGNTIYF
TGTGCCAGTAGACCCCTAGACCGGTCAGCCTCTGGAAACACCATATATTTT
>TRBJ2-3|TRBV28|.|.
CASRHDRGGTDTQYF
TGTGCCAGCAGACATGACAGAGGCGGCACAGATACGCAGTATTTT
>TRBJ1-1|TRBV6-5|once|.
CASSLNTQSFF
TGTGCCAGCAGTCTAAATACCCAAAGTTTCTTT
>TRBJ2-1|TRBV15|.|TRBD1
CATSRQTGGFVYNEQFF
TGTGCCACCAGCAGACAGACAGGGGGCTTTGTTTACAATGAGCAGTTCTTC
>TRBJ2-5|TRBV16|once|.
CASSQLGSGEQETQYF
TGTGCCAGCAGCCAATTAGGTTCTGGAGAACAAGAGACCCAGTACTTC
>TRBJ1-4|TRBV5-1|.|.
CASSSTGGRVGEKLFF
TGCGCCAGCAGCTCGACCGGCGGCAGGGTGGGCGAAAAACTGTTTTTT
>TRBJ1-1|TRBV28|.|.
CAGLDRDSAEAFF
TGTGCCGGATTAGACCGGGACTCAGCTGAAGCTTTCTTT
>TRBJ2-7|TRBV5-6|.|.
CASSLIGRRWDEQYF
TGTGCCAGCAGCTTGATTGGGAGGCGGTGGGACGAGCAGTACTTC
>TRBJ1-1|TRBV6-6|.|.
CASSRPGARLEAFF
TGTGCCAGCAGTCGACCAGGGGCCCGCTTGGAAGCTTTCTTT
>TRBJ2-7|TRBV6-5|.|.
CASSYAGTNEQYF
TGTGCCAGCAGTTACGCCGGGACAAACGAGCAGTACTTC
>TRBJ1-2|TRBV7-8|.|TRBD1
CASSPDRGRPGYTF
TGTGCCAGCAGCCCAGACAGGGGGCGGCCCGGCTACACCTTC
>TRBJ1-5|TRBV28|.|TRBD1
CASSPGTVSNQPQHF
TGTGCCAGCAGTCCAGGGACAGTAAGCAATCAGCCCCAGCATTTT
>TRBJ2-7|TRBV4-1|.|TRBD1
CASSRRLTGSYEQYF
TGCGCCAGCAGCCGGAGATTGACAGGGTCCTACGAGCAGTACTTC
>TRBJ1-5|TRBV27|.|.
CASSSGLSNQPQHF
TGTGCCAGCAGTTCTGGGCTGAGCAATCAGCCCCAGCATTTT
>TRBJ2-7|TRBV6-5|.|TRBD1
CASSYSGTGPHEQYF
TGTGCCAGCAGTTATTCCGGGACAGGGCCCCACGAGCAGTACTTC
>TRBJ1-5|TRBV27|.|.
CASSFHGQPQHF
TGTGCCAGCAGTTTTCACGGTCAGCCCCAGCATTTT
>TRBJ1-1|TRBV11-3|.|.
CASSLDSRDTEAFF
TGTGCCAGCAGCTTGGACAGCAGGGACACTGAAGCTTTCTTT
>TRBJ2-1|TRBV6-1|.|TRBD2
CASSGLAGGYNEQFF
TGTGCCAGCAGCGGACTAGCGGGAGGGTACAATGAGCAGTTCTTC
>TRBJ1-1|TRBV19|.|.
CASSLRGENTEAFF
TGTGCCAGTAGCCTCAGGGGAGAGAACACTGAAGCTTTCTTT
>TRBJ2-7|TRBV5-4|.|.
CASSWTRDTYYEQYF
TGTGCCAGCAGCTGGACCCGGGACACGTACTACGAGCAGTACTTC
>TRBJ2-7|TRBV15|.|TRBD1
CATSRDGQGGSYEQYF
TGTGCCACCAGCAGAGACGGACAGGGAGGATCCTACGAGCAGTACTTC
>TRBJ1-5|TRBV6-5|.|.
CASSYLSTAENQPQHF
TGTGCCAGCAGTTACCTATCGACAGCCGAAAATCAGCCCCAGCATTTT
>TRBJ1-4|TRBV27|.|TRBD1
CASSVGQAYGATNEKLFF
TGTGCCAGCAGTGTGGGACAGGCCTATGGGGCAACTAATGAAAAACTGTTTTTT
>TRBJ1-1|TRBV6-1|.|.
CASSGARVAEAFF
TGTGCCAGCAGTGGGGCCAGGGTGGCAGAAGCTTTCTTT
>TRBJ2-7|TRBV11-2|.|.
CASRPTGGYEQYF
TGTGCCAGCAGACCGACAGGAGGCTACGAGCAGTACTTC
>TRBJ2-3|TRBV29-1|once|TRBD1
CSATGGDTQYF
TGCAGCGCGACAGGGGGGGATACGCAGTATTTT
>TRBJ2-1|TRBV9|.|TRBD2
CASSVRPGLAENNEQFF
TGTGCCAGCAGCGTCCGGCCGGGACTAGCGGAAAACAATGAGCAGTTCTTC
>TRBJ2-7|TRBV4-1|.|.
CASTARSCGPHCPAAYEQYF
TGCGCCAGCACCGCAAGAAGCTGCGGTCCCCATTGCCCGGCCGCCTACGAGCAGTACTTC
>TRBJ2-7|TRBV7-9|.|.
CASSRGYEQYF
TGTGCCAGCAGCCGGGGCTACGAGCAGTACTTC
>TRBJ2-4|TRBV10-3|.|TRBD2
CAILGRGGAENIQYF
TGTGCCATCCTCGGTCGGGGAGGGGCGGAAAACATTCAGTACTTC
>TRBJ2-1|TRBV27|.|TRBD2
CASSLSTSGRAPYNEQFF
TGTGCCAGCAGTTTATCAACTAGCGGGAGGGCCCCCTACAATGAGCAGTTCTTC
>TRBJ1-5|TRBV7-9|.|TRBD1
CASGQGNQPQHF
TGTGCCAGCGGACAGGGGAATCAGCCCCAGCATTTT
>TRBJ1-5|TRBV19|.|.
CASSIGGIRAGRDQPQHF
TGTGCCAGTAGTATAGGAGGAATTCGGGCGGGAAGGGATCAGCCCCAGCATTTT